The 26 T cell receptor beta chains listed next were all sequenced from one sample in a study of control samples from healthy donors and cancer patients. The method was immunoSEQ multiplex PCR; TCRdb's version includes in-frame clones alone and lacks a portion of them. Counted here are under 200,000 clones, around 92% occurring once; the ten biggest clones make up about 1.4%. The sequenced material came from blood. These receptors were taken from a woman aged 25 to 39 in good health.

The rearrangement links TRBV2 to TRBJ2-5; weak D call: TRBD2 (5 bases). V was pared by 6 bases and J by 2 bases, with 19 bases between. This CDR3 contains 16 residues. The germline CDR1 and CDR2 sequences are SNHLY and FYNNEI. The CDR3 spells CASRFDSASWQETQYF. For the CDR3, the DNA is TGTGCCAGCAGATTTGATTCGGCTAGCTGGCAAGAGACCCAGTACTTC. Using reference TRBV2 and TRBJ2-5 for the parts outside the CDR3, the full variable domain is EPEVTQTPSHQVTQMGQEVILRCVPISNHLYFYWYRQILGQKVEFLVSFYNNEISEKSEIFDDQFSVERPDGSNFTLKIRSTKLEDSAMYFCASRFDSASWQETQYFGPGTRLLVL.

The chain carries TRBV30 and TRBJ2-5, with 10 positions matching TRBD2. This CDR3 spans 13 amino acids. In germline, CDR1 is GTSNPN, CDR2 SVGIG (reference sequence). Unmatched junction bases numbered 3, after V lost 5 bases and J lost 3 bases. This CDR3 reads CAWERGGEETQYF. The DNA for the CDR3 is TGTGCCTGGGAGCGGGGGGGGGAAGAGACCCAGTACTTC.

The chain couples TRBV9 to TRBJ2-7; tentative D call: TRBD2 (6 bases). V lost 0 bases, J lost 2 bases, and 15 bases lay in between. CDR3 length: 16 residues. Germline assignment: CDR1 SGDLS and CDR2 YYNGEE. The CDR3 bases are TGTGCCAGCAGCGTAGGCCCTAGCGACCTAACCTACGAGCAGTACTTC. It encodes CASSVGPSDLTYEQYF.

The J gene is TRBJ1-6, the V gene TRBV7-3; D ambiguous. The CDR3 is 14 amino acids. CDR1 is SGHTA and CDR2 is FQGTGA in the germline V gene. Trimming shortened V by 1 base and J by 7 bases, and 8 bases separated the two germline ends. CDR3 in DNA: TGTGCCAGCAGCTTAAAGGCTCCGAATTCACCCCTCCACTTT. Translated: CASSLKAPNSPLHF.

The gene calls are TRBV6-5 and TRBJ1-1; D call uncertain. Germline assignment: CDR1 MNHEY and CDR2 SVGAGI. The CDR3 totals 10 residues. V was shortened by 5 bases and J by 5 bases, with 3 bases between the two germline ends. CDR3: CASSRTEAFF. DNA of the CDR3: TGTGCCAGCAGTAGGACTGAAGCTTTCTTT.

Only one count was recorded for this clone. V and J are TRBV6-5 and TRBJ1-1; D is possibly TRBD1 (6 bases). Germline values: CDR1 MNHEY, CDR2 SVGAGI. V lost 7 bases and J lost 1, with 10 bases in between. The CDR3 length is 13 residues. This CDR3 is CASTLDRNTEAFF. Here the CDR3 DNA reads TGTGCCAGCACCCTGGACAGGAACACTGAAGCTTTCTTT.

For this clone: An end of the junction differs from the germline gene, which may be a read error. CDR3 loop: CASSLGANTEAFF. In nucleotides, the CDR3 is TGTGCTAGCAGCTTAGGGGCGAACACTGAAGCTTTCTTT. The chain joins TRBV7-7 to TRBJ1-1, with D perhaps matching TRBD1 (5 bases). Germline CDR1 SSHAT, CDR2 FNYEAQ (reference sequence). This CDR3 region has 13 residues.

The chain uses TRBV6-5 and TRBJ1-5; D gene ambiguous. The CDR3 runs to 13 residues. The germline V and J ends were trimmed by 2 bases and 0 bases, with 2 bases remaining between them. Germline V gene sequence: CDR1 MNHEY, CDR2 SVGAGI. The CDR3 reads CASSYTSNQPQHF. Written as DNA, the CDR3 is TGTGCCAGCAGTTACACTAGCAATCAGCCCCAGCATTTT.

The CDR3 DNA sequence: TGTGCCAGCAGTTTTGGGGGGAGGAGGGCCAAAAACATTCAGTACTTC. This gives the protein CASSFGGRRAKNIQYF. The chain employs TRBV28 and TRBJ2-4, with D possibly TRBD2 on 6 matching bases. Germline CDR1 is MDHEN and CDR2 is SYDVKM. The CDR3 sequence is 16 residues long. The V end lost 3 bases, the J end lost 1 base, and 13 bases lay between the germline ends. Full variable domain (rest looked up from reference TRBV28 and TRBJ2-4): DVKVTQSSRYLVKRTGEKVFLECVQDMDHENMFWYRQDPGLGLRLIYFSYDVKMKEKGDIPEGYSVSREKKERFSLILESASTNQTSMYLCASSFGGRRAKNIQYFGAGTRLSVL.

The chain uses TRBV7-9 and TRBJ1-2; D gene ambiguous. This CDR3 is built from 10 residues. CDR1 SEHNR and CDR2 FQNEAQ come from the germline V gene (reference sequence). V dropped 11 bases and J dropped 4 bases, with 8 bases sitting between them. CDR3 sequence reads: CAVKLYGYTF. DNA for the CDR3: TGTGCCGTCAAACTCTATGGCTACACCTTC. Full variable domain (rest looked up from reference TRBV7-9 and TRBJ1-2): DTGVSQNPRHKITKRGQNVTFRCDPISEHNRLYWYRQTLGQGPEFLTYFQNEAQLEKSRLLSDRFSAERPKGSFSTLEIQRTEQGDSAMYLCAVKLYGYTFGSGTRLTVV.

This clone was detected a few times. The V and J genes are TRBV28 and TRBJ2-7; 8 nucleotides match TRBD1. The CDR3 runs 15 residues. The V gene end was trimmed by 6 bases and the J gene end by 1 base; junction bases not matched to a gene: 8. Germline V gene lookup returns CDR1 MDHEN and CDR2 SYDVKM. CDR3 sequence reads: CASRSQGARSYEQYF. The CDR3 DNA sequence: TGTGCCAGCAGATCCCAGGGGGCTCGGTCCTACGAGCAGTACTTC.

The DNA of the CDR3 is TGTGCCAGCAGCTTAGATCTCCCTCAAGCTTTCTTT. It encodes CASSLDLPQAFF. This sequence joins TRBV11-2 and TRBJ1-1; D gene uncertain. Looked up from germline, CDR1 is SGHAT and CDR2 is FQNNGV. Deletions cut 0 bases from V and 9 bases from J, with 8 bases between. The CDR3 consists of 12 residues.

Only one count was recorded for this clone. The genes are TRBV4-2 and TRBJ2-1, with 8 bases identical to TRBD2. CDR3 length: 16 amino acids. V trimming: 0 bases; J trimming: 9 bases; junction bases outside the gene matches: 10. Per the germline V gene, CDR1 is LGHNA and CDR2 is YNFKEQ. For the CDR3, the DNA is TGTGCCAGCAGCCAAGAAATCGGGGGGGGCCTTGGTGAGCAGTTCTTC. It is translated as CASSQEIGGGLGEQFF.

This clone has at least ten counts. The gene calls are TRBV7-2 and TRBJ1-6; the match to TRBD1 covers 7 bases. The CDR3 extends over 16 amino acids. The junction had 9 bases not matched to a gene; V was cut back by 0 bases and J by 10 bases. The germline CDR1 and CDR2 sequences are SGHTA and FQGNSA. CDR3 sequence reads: CASSLALGRGVSPLHF. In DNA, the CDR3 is TGTGCCAGCAGCTTAGCGCTGGGCAGGGGGGTATCACCCCTCCACTTT.

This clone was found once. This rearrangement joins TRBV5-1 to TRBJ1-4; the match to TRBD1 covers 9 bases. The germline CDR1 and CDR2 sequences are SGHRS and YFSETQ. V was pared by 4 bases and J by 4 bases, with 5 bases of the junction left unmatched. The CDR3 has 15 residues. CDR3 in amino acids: CASSEGDRVNEKLFF. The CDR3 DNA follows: TGCGCCAGCAGCGAGGGGGACAGGGTTAATGAAAAACTGTTTTTT.

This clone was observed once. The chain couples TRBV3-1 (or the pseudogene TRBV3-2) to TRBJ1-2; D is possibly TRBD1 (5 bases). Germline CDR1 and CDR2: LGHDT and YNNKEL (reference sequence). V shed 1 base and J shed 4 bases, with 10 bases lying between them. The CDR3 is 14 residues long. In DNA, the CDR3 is TGTGCCAGCAGCCAAGGGACAACCGTCTATGGCTACACCTTC. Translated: CASSQGTTVYGYTF.

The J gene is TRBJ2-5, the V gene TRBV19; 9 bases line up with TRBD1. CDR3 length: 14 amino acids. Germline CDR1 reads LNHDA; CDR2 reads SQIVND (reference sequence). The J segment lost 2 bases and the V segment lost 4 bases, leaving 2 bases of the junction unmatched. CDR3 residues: CASSTDRGQETQYF. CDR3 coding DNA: TGTGCCAGTAGTACCGACAGGGGGCAAGAGACCCAGTACTTC. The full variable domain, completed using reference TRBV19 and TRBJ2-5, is DGGITQSPKYLFRKEGQNVTLSCEQNLNHDAMYWYRQDPGQGLRLIYYSQIVNDFQKGDIAEGYSVSREKKESFPLTVTSAQKNPTAFYLCASSTDRGQETQYFGPGTRLLVL.

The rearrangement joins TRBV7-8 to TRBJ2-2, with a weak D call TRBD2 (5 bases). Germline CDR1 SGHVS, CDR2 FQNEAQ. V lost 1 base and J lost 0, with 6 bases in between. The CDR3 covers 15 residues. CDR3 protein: CASSLGTSNTGELFF. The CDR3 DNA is TGTGCCAGCAGCTTAGGGACTTCGAACACCGGGGAGCTGTTTTTT.

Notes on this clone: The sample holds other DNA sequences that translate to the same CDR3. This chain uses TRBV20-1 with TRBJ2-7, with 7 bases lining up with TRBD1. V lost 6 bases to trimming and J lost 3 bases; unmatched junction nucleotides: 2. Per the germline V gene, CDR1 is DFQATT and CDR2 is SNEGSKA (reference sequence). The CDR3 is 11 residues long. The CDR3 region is CSARDSYEQYF. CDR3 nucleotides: TGCAGTGCGAGGGACAGCTACGAGCAGTACTTC.

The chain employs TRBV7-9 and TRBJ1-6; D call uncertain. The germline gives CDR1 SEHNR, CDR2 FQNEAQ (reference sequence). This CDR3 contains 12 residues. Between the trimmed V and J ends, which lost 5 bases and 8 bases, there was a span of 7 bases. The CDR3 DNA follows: TGTGCCAGCAGCCGGAGGGATTCACCCCTCCACTTT. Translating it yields CASSRRDSPLHF.

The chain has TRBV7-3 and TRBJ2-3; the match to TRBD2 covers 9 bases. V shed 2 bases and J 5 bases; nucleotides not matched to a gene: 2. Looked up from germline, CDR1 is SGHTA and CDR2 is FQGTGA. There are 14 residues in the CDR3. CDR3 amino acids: CASSLAGGGDTQYF. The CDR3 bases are TGTGCCAGCAGCTTAGCGGGAGGGGGAGATACGCAGTATTTT.

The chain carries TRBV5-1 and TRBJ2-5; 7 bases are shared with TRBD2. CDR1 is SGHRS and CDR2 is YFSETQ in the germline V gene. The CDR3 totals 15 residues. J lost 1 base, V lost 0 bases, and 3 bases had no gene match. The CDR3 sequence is CASSLVGGTQETQYF. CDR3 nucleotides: TGCGCCAGCAGCTTGGTGGGGGGGACCCAAGAGACCCAGTACTTC.

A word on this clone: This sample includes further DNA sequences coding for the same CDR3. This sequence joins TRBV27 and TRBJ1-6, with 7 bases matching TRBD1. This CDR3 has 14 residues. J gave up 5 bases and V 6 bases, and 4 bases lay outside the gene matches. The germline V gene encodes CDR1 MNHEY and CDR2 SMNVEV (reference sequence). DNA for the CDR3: TGTGCCAGCAGACCCGGGACAGATAATTCACCCCTCCACTTT. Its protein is CASRPGTDNSPLHF.

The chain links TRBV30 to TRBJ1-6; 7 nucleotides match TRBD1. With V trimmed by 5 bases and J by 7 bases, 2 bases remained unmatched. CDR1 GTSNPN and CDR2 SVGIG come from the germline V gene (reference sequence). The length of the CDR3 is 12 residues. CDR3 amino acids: CAWDRVNSPLHF. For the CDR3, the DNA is TGTGCCTGGGACAGGGTAAATTCACCCCTCCACTTT. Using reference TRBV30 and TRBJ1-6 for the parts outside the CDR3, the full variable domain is SQTIHQWPATLVQPVGSPLSLECTVEGTSNPNLYWYRQAAGRGLQLLFYSVGIGQISSEVPQNLSASRPQDRQFILSSKKLLLSDSGFYLCAWDRVNSPLHFGNGTRLTVT.

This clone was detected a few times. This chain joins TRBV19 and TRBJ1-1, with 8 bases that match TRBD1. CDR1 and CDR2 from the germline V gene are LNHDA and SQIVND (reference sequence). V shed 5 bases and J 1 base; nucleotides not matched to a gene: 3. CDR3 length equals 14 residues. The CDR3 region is CASSPRGPNTEAFF. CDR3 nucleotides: TGTGCCAGTAGTCCCAGGGGGCCGAACACTGAAGCTTTCTTT.

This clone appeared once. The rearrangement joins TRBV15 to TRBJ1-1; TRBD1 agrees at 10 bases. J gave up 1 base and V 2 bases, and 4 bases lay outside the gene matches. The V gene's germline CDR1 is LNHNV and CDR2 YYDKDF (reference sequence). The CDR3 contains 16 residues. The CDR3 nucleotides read TGTGCCACCAGCAGAACCGGGACAGGGGCGAACACTGAAGCTTTCTTT. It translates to CATSRTGTGANTEAFF.